This passage covers 9 T cell receptor beta chains from one sample sequenced in a study of blood T cell repertoires in COVID-19. The assay was immunoSEQ multiplex PCR, and TCRdb's table has in-frame clones only and misses some. The table records around 250,000 clones, approximately 88% of them present only once. Sequenced: peripheral blood. These TCRs come from a woman aged 70-85 years with COVID-19, enrolled during active disease.

The V gene is TRBV7-2, the J gene TRBJ2-2; 11 bases map to TRBD2. This CDR3 spans 14 amino acids. J gave up 6 bases and V 4 bases, and 1 base lay outside the gene matches. The germline V gene encodes CDR1 SGHTA and CDR2 FQGNSA. The CDR3 sequence: CASSYSGRAGELFF. Written as DNA, the CDR3 is TGTGCCAGCAGCTATAGCGGGAGGGCCGGGGAGCTGTTTTTT.

The chain combines TRBV5-4 with TRBJ1-2; possibly TRBD1 for D (5 bases). CDR1 SGHNT and CDR2 YYREEE come from the germline V gene (reference sequence). CDR3 length equals 13 residues. Trimming left V 5 bases short and J 6 bases short, with 14 bases between. DNA for the CDR3: TGTGCCAGCAGTTCGCCAGGGTTTAATGGCTACACCTTC. Protein product: CASSSPGFNGYTF. The full variable domain, rest sourced from reference TRBV5-4 and TRBJ1-2, is ETGVTQSPTHLIKTRGQQVTLRCSSQSGHNTVSWYQQALGQGPQFIFQYYREEENGRGNFPPRFSGLQFPNYSSELNVNALELDDSALYLCASSSPGFNGYTFGSGTRLTVV.

This rearrangement joins TRBV28 to TRBJ2-1; 10 nucleotides match TRBD2. V was pared by 6 bases and J by 9 bases, with 8 bases of the junction left unmatched. The germline V gene encodes CDR1 MDHEN and CDR2 SYDVKM. The CDR3 extends over 14 amino acids. CDR3 loop: CASRPGLARGEQFF. DNA of the CDR3: TGTGCCAGCAGACCGGGACTAGCGAGGGGTGAGCAGTTCTTC. Full variable domain (remainder filled in from reference TRBV28 and TRBJ2-1): DVKVTQSSRYLVKRTGEKVFLECVQDMDHENMFWYRQDPGLGLRLIYFSYDVKMKEKGDIPEGYSVSREKKERFSLILESASTNQTSMYLCASRPGLARGEQFFGPGTRLTVL.

This clone is a singleton in its sample. The junction shows a germline mismatch at one end, possibly a read error. The rearrangement uses TRBV2 and TRBJ1-5; TRBD1 might be the D (6 bases). This CDR3 region has 15 residues. Looked up from germline, CDR1 is SNHLY and CDR2 is FYNNEI. The CDR3 region is CASREDRTSNQPQHF. As DNA, the CDR3 is TGTGCCAGCAGAGAAGACAGGACTAGCAATCAGCCCCAGCATTTT.

V usage is TRBV30 and J usage is TRBJ1-6; 9 positions agree with TRBD1. Trimming cost V 7 bases and J 10 bases; bases outside gene matches: 8. In germline, CDR1 is GTSNPN, CDR2 SVGIG (reference sequence). This CDR3 is 13 amino acids long. The CDR3 is CALGQGRKSPLHF. The DNA for the CDR3 is TGTGCCTTGGGACAGGGCCGAAAGTCACCCCTCCACTTT.

The CDR3 DNA reads TGTGCCAGTAGTCCGCAGACAGGGAACACTGAAGCTTTCTTT. Its protein product is CASSPQTGNTEAFF. This chain joins TRBV19 and TRBJ1-1; D is possibly TRBD1 (6 bases). The V and J ends lost 5 bases and 1 base respectively, with 11 bases between them. Germline lookup yields CDR1 LNHDA and CDR2 SQIVND (reference sequence). The CDR3 sequence is 14 residues long.

This clone appeared a single time. The chain joins TRBV2 to TRBJ2-7; 8 nucleotides align to TRBD2. The germline CDR1 and CDR2 sequences are SNHLY and FYNNEI. After removal of 4 bases from V and 4 bases from J, the junction contained 12 bases not matched to a gene. This CDR3 has 16 residues. DNA for the CDR3: TGTGCCAGCAGTGTAGAGCGGGGGATACGGGCATACGAGCAGTACTTC. It codes for CASSVERGIRAYEQYF.

The chain combines TRBV9 with TRBJ1-2; D is undetermined. The germline gives CDR1 SGDLS, CDR2 YYNGEE. The CDR3 length is 17 residues. Trimming took 4 bases from V and 5 from J, leaving 24 bases between them. CDR3: CASSPDVRARAGYGYTF. DNA of the CDR3: TGTGCCAGCAGCCCAGACGTGAGGGCCCGGGCTGGGTATGGCTACACCTTC.

J is TRBJ2-1 and V is TRBV21-1; the DNA was not used to check the table's D call, TRBD2. TRBV21-1 is a recognized pseudogene. CDR3 length equals 17 residues. The CDR3: CASSKDPDTRMFNEQFF. The CDR3 bases are TGTGCCAGCAGCAAAGATCCAGACACTAGAATGTTCAATGAGCAGTTCTTC.